This T cell receptor beta chain was captured in a study of beta chain bispecific antibodies for T cell cancers (dated by TCRdb to about 2021). At the level of the whole study: Healthy donor T cells were cocultured with T cell leukemia lines and bispecific antibodies, and TRBV sequencing of the surviving cells was then used to measure how much each TRBV family was depleted. Jurkat cells expressed surface TRBV12 (TRBV12-3), and HPB-ALL cells expressed surface TRBV5-5.

T cells were expanded from blood mononuclear cells for 2 to 3 days using either anti-CD3 antibody OKT3 or CD3/CD28 Dynabeads. The culture conditions for expanded T cells were RPMI 1640 plus 10% fetal bovine serum, recombinant human IL-2 (about 100 IU/ml) and IL-7 (about 5 ng/ml). Cocultures combined some 5 x 10^4 normal T cells with some 5 x 10^4 target cells and bispecific antibody in around 100 ul, incubated 15 to 20 hours at 37°C. Every bispecific antibody was made of two single-chain variable fragments, expressed in a single-chain diabody format carrying a His tag. Healthy human donors supplied the effector T cells, with peripheral blood mononuclear cells isolated from leukapheresis samples using Ficoll density gradient centrifugation. In this sample, this clonotype turned up many times. Its cognate antigen has yet to be identified. Base qualities are missing; no much larger clone stands one base away.

The libraries included unique molecular identifier barcodes, and the barcodes were used to quantify clonotypes. Qiagen AllPrep DNA/RNA Micro kits were used to isolate total RNA, and an Agilent TapeStation was used to check RNA quality. TCR beta libraries were built by 5' RACE: cDNA synthesis followed by two PCR steps using TCR beta constant-region gene-specific primers. Sequencing of the TCR beta libraries was performed on an Illumina MiSeq platform. As for how the authors treated the data: MIGEC, MiXCR and VDJtools were used to process the reads. To get a clonotype's frequency, the unique molecular identifiers belonging to that clonotype were divided by all unique molecular identifiers in the sample. Nonfunctional TRBV genes classified in IMGT as pseudogenes or open reading frames, such as TRBV1, TRBV12-1 and TRBV21, were excluded. TCRdb reanalyzed the raw reads on its own, using fastp at Q25 for trimming and MiXCR for clone calling, and kept in-frame beta chains. Each entry is one CDR3 protein sequence, shown with its most common DNA and genes. The authors' filters were not applied to this entry. Present in this sample are about 18,000 distinct CDR3 sequences, approximately 2.2% of which were seen just once. Clones ranked in the top ten supply less than 8.5% of the sample.

Study-wide conclusions, independent of this receptor: Cross-reactivity of the anti-TRBV5-5 antibody with TRBV5-6 was attributed to high sequence similarity between the two genes. Every sequenced sample contained a mix of leukemia cell line cells and normal T cells, and most targeted TRBV signal came from the leukemia cells rather than from the normal T cells.

V is reduced by 0 bases and J by 5 bases, leaving a spacing of 5 bases between them. The CDR3 covers 12 residues, taking in both the cysteine and the phenylalanine. The entry retains the CDR3 DNA only, 36 bases that are in frame from base 1. CDR1 and CDR2 (SGHAT, FQNNGV) derive from the germline V gene. The chain is assembled from TRBV11-2 and TRBJ2-7, with no confident D gene call. The sequenced sample consisted of healthy donor T cells cultured with leukemia cells. The receptor was derived from a human donor in good health. Some clones in this sample may be carry-over from other donors' samples. CDR3 region: CASSLDGDEQYF. The DNA sequence is as follows: TGTGCCAGCAGCTTAGATGGTGACGAGCAGTACTTC.